Listed below are T cell receptor beta chains from one sample, sequenced in a study of neurological immune-mediated disorders. A single record per CDR3 protein comes from TCRdb applying MiXCR to the 5' RACE reads. The profile shows some 83,000 distinct CDR3 sequences, just over 2.5% of them singletons. What was sequenced was PBMCs. The receptors come from a woman in her twenties or thirties with multiple sclerosis. Both conserved end residues are part of each CDR3. A D gene is named only where the DNA matches it firmly. Size values are once, few and many counts, or a class for expanded clones, and some rows have none.

v_call: TRBV20-1
d_call: -
clone_size: many
j_call: TRBJ1-4
cdr3_aa: CSAREQWDEKLFF

v_call: TRBV15
d_call: -
clone_size: many
j_call: TRBJ1-3
cdr3_aa: CATSLREKTSGNTIYF

v_call: TRBV18
d_call: -
clone_size: many
j_call: TRBJ1-1
cdr3_aa: CASSSGVMNTEAFF

v_call: TRBV3-1
d_call: -
clone_size: many
j_call: TRBJ1-2
cdr3_aa: CASSQGGGDNPQGTF

v_call: TRBV28
d_call: -
clone_size: many
j_call: TRBJ1-1
cdr3_aa: CASISGTKGTEAFF

v_call: TRBV6-2/TRBV6-3
d_call: -
clone_size: many
j_call: TRBJ2-1
cdr3_aa: CASSYAGNEQFF

v_call: TRBV3-1
d_call: -
clone_size: many
j_call: TRBJ2-7
cdr3_aa: CASSPGPLEQYF

v_call: TRBV20-1
d_call: -
clone_size: many
j_call: TRBJ2-1
cdr3_aa: CSAKTVQFSNEQFF

v_call: TRBV25-1
d_call: TRBD2
clone_size: many
j_call: TRBJ2-1
cdr3_aa: CASSASPGLAESSYNEQFF

v_call: TRBV29-1
d_call: -
clone_size: many
j_call: TRBJ1-4
cdr3_aa: CSASGGTTNEKLFF

v_call: TRBV20-1
d_call: TRBD2
clone_size: many
j_call: TRBJ2-7
cdr3_aa: CSATSSGISSYEQYF

v_call: TRBV7-9
d_call: -
clone_size: many
j_call: TRBJ1-1
cdr3_aa: CASSLVGDTEAFF

v_call: TRBV9
d_call: -
clone_size: many
j_call: TRBJ1-1
cdr3_aa: CASSGTGTEAFF

v_call: TRBV6-5
d_call: -
clone_size: many
j_call: TRBJ1-1
cdr3_aa: CASSYSRQGGQTEAFF

v_call: TRBV5-6
d_call: -
clone_size: many
j_call: TRBJ1-4
cdr3_aa: CASSGHEEKLFF

v_call: TRBV10-3
d_call: TRBD1
clone_size: -
j_call: TRBJ1-1
cdr3_aa: CAISSGQGMGNTEAFF

v_call: TRBV12-3/TRBV12-4
d_call: -
clone_size: many
j_call: TRBJ1-5
cdr3_aa: CASGEGYSNQPQHF

v_call: TRBV18
d_call: -
clone_size: many
j_call: TRBJ2-4
cdr3_aa: CASSPPKVQGKRNIQYF

v_call: TRBV27
d_call: TRBD2
clone_size: many
j_call: TRBJ2-1
cdr3_aa: CASSFSGRARDEQFF

v_call: TRBV10-1
d_call: TRBD2
clone_size: -
j_call: TRBJ2-1
cdr3_aa: CASSDGLAGNEQFF

v_call: TRBV28
d_call: -
clone_size: many
j_call: TRBJ2-2
cdr3_aa: CASHGGGRRTGELFF

v_call: TRBV7-2
d_call: TRBD2
clone_size: many
j_call: TRBJ2-3
cdr3_aa: CASSRGLAGVDTQYF

v_call: TRBV24-1
d_call: -
clone_size: many
j_call: TRBJ2-7
cdr3_aa: CATSDPGAAAPYEQYF

v_call: TRBV15
d_call: -
clone_size: many
j_call: TRBJ2-1
cdr3_aa: CATSRDLWAGEVLSSYNEQFF